The 11 T cell receptor beta chains below all came from one sample that was sequenced in a study of control samples from healthy donors and cancer patients. Profiling relied on immunoSEQ multiplex PCR, and the TCRdb table lists in-frame clones only, not all of them. This table holds approximately 94,000 clones, just over 90% found once. The sample consisted of blood. The source is a woman younger than 45 in good health.

A single count supports this clone. The chain couples TRBV9 to TRBJ1-3, with D tentatively TRBD1 (6 bases). With 7 bases removed from V and 4 bases from J, the gap between germline ends came to 21 bases. Per germline, CDR1 SGDLS and CDR2 YYNGEE. The CDR3 consists of 16 residues. The CDR3 loop is CASLTGWQRSGNTIYF. DNA for the CDR3: TGTGCCAGCCTCACAGGGTGGCAGAGGTCCGGAAACACCATATATTTT.

J is TRBJ2-1 and V is TRBV5-1; 9 bases agree with TRBD2. The length of the CDR3 is 16 residues. The germline CDR1 and CDR2 sequences are SGHRS and YFSETQ. Trimming at V came to 3 bases and at J to 6 bases, leaving 10 bases not matched to a gene. The CDR3: CASSSLRTSAANEQFF. CDR3 nucleotides: TGCGCCAGCAGCTCTCTACGGACTAGCGCCGCCAATGAGCAGTTCTTC. Full variable domain (remainder filled in from reference TRBV5-1 and TRBJ2-1): KAGVTQTPRYLIKTRGQQVTLSCSPISGHRSVSWYQQTPGQGLQFLFEYFSETQRNKGNFPGRFSGRQFSNSRSEMNVSTLELGDSALYLCASSSLRTSAANEQFFGPGTRLTVL.

The CDR3 here is CSVRRLAGVQSTDTQYF. The CDR3 region has the DNA TGCAGCGTTCGCCGACTAGCGGGAGTCCAGAGCACAGATACGCAGTATTTT. The rearrangement uses TRBV29-1 and TRBJ2-3, with 12 bases fitting TRBD2. The CDR3 loop spans 17 amino acids. The germline gives CDR1 SQVTM, CDR2 ANQGSEA. V was clipped by 5 bases and J by 0 bases; unmatched bases: 9.

The genes are TRBV6-6 and TRBJ1-1; D uncertain. CDR3 length: 11 amino acids. CDR1 is MNHNY and CDR2 is SVGAGI in the germline V gene (reference sequence). V lost 6 bases and J 5 bases, leaving 7 bases between the germline ends. CDR3 sequence (DNA): TGTGCCAGCAGCCCCGGGACTGAAGCTTTCTTT. Its translation: CASSPGTEAFF.

The J gene is TRBJ1-2, the V gene TRBV30; D is unclear. Germline values: CDR1 GTSNPN, CDR2 SVGIG (reference sequence). V shed 0 bases and J shed 8 bases, with 13 bases lying between them. The CDR3 covers 13 residues. CDR3 protein: CAWSVRGLGGYTF. CDR3 sequence (DNA): TGTGCCTGGAGTGTAAGAGGTCTCGGGGGCTACACCTTC.

The table lists this clone with a count of one. The chain uses TRBV11-3 and TRBJ2-2; D remains ambiguous. CDR1 is SGHNT, CDR2 YENEEA, per germline. The CDR3 extends over 14 amino acids. V lost 1 base to trimming and J lost 8 bases, with 11 bases between them. The CDR3 spells CASSLGPTTGELFF. The CDR3 bases are TGTGCCAGCAGCTTAGGGCCTACGACGGGGGAGCTGTTTTTT.

This chain joins TRBV6-2 or TRBV6-3 and TRBJ2-3, with D unclear. The germline V gene has CDR1 MNHEY and CDR2 SVGEGT. The CDR3 loop spans 13 amino acids. Between the trimmed V and J ends, which lost 2 bases and 5 bases, there was a span of 8 bases. The CDR3 is CASSYPPLDTQYF. The CDR3 DNA follows: TGTGCCAGCAGTTACCCTCCCCTAGATACGCAGTATTTT.

The rearrangement joins TRBV5-1 to TRBJ1-4, with TRBD1 as a possible D gene (6 bases). Germline assignment: CDR1 SGHRS and CDR2 YFSETQ. The V end was cut by 4 bases, the J end by 5 bases, with 15 bases between. The CDR3 is 15 amino acids. This CDR3 is CASSQSTRGNEKLFF. The CDR3 DNA is TGCGCCAGCAGCCAAAGTACGAGGGGGAATGAAAAACTGTTTTTT.

This chain uses TRBV5-8 with TRBJ1-6; D unclear. V was shortened by 7 bases and J by 0 bases, with 11 bases between the two germline ends. CDR1 SGHTS and CDR2 YDEGEE come from the germline V gene. The CDR3 has 15 residues. CDR3 loop: CASGSGSSYNSPLHF. CDR3 DNA: TGTGCCAGCGGATCGGGCAGCTCCTATAATTCACCCCTCCACTTT.

This chain joins TRBV29-1 and TRBJ2-7; D remains ambiguous. Germline V lookup: CDR1 SQVTM, CDR2 ANQGSEA. This CDR3 spans 12 amino acids. V was clipped by 8 bases and J by 1 base, with 12 bases between them. The DNA of the CDR3 is TGCAGCATAATGGTGGGGTCCTACGAGCAGTACTTC. It codes for CSIMVGSYEQYF.

The J gene is TRBJ1-4, the V gene TRBV2, with D possibly matching TRBD1 (5 bases). The CDR3 is made up of 16 amino acids. V was cut by 5 bases and J by 3 bases, with 16 bases left in between. The germline V gene has CDR1 SNHLY and CDR2 FYNNEI. The CDR3 loop reads CASSPSGLVANEKLFF. The CDR3 region has the DNA TGTGCCAGCAGTCCCTCGGGGCTGGTTGCTAATGAAAAACTGTTTTTT.